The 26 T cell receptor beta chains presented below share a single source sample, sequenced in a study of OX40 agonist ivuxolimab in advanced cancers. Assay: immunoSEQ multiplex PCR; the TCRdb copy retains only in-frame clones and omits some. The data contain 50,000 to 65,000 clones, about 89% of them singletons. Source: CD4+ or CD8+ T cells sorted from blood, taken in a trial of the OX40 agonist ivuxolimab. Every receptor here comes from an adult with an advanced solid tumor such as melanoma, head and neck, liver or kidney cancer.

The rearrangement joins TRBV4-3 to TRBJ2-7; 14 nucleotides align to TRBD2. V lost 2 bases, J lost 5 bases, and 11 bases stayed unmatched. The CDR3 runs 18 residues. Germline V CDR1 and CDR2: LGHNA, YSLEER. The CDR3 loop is CASSQQGPGLAGDDEQYF. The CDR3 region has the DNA TGCGCCAGCAGCCAACAAGGACCGGGACTAGCGGGAGACGACGAGCAGTACTTC.

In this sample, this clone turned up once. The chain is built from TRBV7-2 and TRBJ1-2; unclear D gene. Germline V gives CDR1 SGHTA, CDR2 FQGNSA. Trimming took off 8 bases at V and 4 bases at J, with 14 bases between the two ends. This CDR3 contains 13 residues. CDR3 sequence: CASRYEGSYGYTF. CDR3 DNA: TGTGCCAGCCGCTACGAGGGCTCCTATGGCTACACCTTC.

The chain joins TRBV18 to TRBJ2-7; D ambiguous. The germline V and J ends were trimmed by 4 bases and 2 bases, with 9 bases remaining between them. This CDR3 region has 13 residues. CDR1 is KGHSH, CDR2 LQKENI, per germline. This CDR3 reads CASSLLSAYEQYF. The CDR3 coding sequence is TGTGCCAGCTCACTCCTTAGTGCCTACGAGCAGTACTTC.

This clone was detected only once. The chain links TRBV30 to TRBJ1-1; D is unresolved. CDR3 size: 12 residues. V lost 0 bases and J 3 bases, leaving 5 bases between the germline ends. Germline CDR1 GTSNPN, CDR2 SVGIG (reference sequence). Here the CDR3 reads CAWSVSDTEAFF. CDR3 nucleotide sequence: TGTGCCTGGAGTGTTTCGGACACTGAAGCTTTCTTT.

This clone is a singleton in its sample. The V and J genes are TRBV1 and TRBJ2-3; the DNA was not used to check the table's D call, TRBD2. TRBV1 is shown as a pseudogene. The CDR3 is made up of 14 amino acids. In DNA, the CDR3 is TGCACCAGCAGCTGCGGACTCTGTACAGATACGCAGTATTTT. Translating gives CTSSCGLCTDTQYF.

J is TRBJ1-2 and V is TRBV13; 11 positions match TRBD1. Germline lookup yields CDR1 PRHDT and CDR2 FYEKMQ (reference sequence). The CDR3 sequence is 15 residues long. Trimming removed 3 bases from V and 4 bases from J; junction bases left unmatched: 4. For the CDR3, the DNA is TGTGCCAGCAGCTTCGGGACAGGGGGTAGCTATGGCTACACCTTC. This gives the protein CASSFGTGGSYGYTF.

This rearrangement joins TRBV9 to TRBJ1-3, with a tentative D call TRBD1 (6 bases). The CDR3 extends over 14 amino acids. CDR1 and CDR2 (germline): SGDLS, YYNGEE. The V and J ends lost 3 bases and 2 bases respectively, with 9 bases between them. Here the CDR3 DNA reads TGTGCCAGCAGCGCGTCAGGGGCTGGAAACACCATATATTTT. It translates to CASSASGAGNTIYF.

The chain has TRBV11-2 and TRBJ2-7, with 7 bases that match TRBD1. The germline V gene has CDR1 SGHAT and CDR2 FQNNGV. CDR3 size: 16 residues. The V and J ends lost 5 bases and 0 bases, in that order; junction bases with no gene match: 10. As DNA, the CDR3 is TGTGCCAGCAGCCCATTCCTTGGGACAGCCTCCTACGAGCAGTACTTC. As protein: CASSPFLGTASYEQYF.

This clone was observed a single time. The CDR3 is CASSRGLGQGPSETQYF. The CDR3 DNA reads as TGCGCCAGCAGCCGTGGCCTAGGACAGGGCCCTTCGGAGACCCAGTACTTC. V usage is TRBV4-3 and J usage is TRBJ2-5; 8 bases map to TRBD1. The CDR3 has 17 amino acids. Germline V gene data show CDR1 as LGHNA and CDR2 as YSLEER. The V gene end was trimmed by 4 bases and the J gene end by 5 bases; junction bases not matched to a gene: 15.

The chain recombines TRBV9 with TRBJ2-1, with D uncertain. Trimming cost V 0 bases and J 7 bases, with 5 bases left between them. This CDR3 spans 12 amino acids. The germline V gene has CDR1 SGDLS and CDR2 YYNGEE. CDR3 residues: CASSVDWNEQFF. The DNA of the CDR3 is TGTGCCAGCAGCGTAGATTGGAATGAGCAGTTCTTC. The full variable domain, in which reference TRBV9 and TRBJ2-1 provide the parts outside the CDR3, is DSGVTQTPKHLITATGQRVTLRCSPRSGDLSVYWYQQSLDQGLQFLIQYYNGEERAKGNILERFSAQQFPDLHSELNLSSLELGDSALYFCASSVDWNEQFFGPGTRLTVL.

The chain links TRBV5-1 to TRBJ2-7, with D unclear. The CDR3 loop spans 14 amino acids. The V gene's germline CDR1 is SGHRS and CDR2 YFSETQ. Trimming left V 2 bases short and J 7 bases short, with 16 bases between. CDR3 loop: CASSLRGPLREQYF. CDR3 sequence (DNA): TGCGCCAGCAGCTTACGTGGCCCTTTAAGGGAGCAGTACTTC. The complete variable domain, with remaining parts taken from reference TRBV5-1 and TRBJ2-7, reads KAGVTQTPRYLIKTRGQQVTLSCSPISGHRSVSWYQQTPGQGLQFLFEYFSETQRNKGNFPGRFSGRQFSNSRSEMNVSTLELGDSALYLCASSLRGPLREQYFGPGTRLTVT.

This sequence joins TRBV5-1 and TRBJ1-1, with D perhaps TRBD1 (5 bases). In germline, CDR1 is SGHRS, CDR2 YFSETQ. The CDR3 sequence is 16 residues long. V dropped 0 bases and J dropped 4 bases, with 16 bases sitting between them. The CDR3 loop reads CASSLGGGLSVTEAFF. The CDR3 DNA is TGCGCCAGCAGCTTGGGTGGGGGACTTAGCGTCACTGAAGCTTTCTTT.

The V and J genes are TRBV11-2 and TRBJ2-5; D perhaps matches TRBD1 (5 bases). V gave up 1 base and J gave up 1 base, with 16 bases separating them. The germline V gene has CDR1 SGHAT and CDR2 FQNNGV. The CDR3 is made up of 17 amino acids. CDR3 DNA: TGTGCCAGCAGCTTAGGTCTGACAGCCCGGTCCCAAGAGACCCAGTACTTC. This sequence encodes CASSLGLTARSQETQYF. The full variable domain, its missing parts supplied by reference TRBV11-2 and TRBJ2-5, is EAGVAQSPRYKIIEKRQSVAFWCNPISGHATLYWYQQILGQGPKLLIQFQNNGVVDDSQLPKDRFSAERLKGVDSTLKIQPAKLEDSAVYLCASSLGLTARSQETQYFGPGTRLLVL.

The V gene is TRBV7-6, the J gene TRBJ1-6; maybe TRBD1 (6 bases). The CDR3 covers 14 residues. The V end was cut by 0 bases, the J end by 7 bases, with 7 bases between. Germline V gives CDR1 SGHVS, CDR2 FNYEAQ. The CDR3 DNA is TGTGCCAGCAGCTTAGCCGGACAGAATTCACCCCTCCACTTT. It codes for CASSLAGQNSPLHF.

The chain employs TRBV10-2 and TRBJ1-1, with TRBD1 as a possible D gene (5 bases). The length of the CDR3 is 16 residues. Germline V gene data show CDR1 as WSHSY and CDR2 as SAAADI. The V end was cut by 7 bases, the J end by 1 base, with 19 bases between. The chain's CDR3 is CASTQALIGGNTEAFF. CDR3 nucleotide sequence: TGCGCCAGCACCCAGGCCCTGATTGGGGGGAACACTGAAGCTTTCTTT.

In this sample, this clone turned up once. The DNA for the CDR3 is TGTGCCATCAGTGAGGACCCAGGGGACAATCCCTACAATGAGCAGTTCTTC. Its protein product is CAISEDPGDNPYNEQFF. The V gene is TRBV10-3, the J gene TRBJ2-1, with a possible D match to TRBD1 (6 bases). There are 17 residues in the CDR3. The V end was cut by 2 bases, the J end by 2 bases, with 16 bases between. Germline V gene data show CDR1 as ENHRY and CDR2 as SYGVKD.

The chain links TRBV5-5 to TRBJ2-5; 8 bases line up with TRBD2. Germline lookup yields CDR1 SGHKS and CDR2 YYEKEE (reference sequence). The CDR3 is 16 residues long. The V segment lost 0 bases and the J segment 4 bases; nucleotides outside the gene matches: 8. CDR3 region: CASSLATAGGRETQYF. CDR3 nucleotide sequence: TGTGCCAGCAGCTTGGCCACGGCGGGAGGCCGAGAGACCCAGTACTTC. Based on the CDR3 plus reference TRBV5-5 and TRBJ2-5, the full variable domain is DAGVTQSPTHLIKTRGQQVTLRCSPISGHKSVSWYQQVLGQGPQFIFQYYEKEERGRGNFPDRFSARQFPNYSSELNVNALLLGDSALYLCASSLATAGGRETQYFGPGTRLLVL.

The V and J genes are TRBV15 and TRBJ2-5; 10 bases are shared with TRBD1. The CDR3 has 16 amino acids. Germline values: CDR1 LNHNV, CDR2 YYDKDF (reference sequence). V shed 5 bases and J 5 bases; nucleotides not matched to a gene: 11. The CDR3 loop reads CATSLTGGNPQETQYF. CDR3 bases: TGTGCCACCAGCCTGACAGGGGGCAACCCCCAGGAGACCCAGTACTTC.

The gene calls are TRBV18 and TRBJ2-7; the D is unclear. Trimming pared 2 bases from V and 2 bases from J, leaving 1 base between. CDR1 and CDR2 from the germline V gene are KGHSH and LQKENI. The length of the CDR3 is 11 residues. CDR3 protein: CASSPAYEQYF. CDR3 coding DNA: TGTGCCAGCTCACCAGCCTACGAGCAGTACTTC.

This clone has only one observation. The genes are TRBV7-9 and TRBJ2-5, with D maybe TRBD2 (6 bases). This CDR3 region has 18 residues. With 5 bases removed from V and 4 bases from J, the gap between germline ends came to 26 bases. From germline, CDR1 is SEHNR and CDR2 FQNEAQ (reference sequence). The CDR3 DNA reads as TGTGCCAGCAGCATAATTCTAGGAGGGAGAAAAAAAGGAGAGACCCAGTACTTC. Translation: CASSIILGGRKKGETQYF. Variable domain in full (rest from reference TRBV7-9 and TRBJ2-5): DTGVSQNPRHKITKRGQNVTFRCDPISEHNRLYWYRQTLGQGPEFLTYFQNEAQLEKSRLLSDRFSAERPKGSFSTLEIQRTEQGDSAMYLCASSIILGGRKKGETQYFGPGTRLLVL.

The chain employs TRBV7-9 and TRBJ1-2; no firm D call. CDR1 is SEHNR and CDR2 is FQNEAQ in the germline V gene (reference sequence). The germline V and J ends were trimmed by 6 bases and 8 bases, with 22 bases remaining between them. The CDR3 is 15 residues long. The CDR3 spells CASRRETVLSEGYTF. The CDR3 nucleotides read TGTGCCAGCAGACGAGAAACAGTCCTCTCTGAGGGCTACACCTTC.

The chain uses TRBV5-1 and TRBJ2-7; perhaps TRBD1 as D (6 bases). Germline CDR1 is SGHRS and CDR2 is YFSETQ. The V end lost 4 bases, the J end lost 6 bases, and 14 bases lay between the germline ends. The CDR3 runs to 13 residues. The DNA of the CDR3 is TGCGCCAGCAGCCCAAAATACAGGGTCGAGCAGTACTTC. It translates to CASSPKYRVEQYF.

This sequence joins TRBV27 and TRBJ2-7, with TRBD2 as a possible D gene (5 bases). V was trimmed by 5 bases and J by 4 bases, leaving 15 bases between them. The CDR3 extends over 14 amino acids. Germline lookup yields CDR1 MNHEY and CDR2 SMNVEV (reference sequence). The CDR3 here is CASSPSPRGYEQYF. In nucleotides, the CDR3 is TGTGCCAGCAGTCCGTCGCCTCGGGGATACGAGCAGTACTTC.

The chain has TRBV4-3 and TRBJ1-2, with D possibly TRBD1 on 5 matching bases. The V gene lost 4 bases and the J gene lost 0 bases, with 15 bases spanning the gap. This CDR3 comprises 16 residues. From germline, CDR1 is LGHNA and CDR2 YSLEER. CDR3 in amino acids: CASSPFLGGSNYGYTF. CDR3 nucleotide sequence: TGCGCCAGCAGCCCCTTTTTGGGGGGATCTAACTATGGCTACACCTTC.

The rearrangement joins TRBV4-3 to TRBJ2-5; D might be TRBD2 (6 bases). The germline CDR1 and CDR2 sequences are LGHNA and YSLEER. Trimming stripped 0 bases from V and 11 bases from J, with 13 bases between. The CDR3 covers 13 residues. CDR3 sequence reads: CASSQDRRVGQYF. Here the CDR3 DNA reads TGCGCCAGCAGCCAAGATCGGAGGGTGGGGCAGTACTTC.

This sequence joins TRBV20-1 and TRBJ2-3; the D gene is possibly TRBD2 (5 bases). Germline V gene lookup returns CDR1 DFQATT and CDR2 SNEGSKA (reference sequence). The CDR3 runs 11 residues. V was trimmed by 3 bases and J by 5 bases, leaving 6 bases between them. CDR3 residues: CSAREEDTQYF. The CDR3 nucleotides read TGCAGTGCTAGGGAGGAAGATACGCAGTATTTT.